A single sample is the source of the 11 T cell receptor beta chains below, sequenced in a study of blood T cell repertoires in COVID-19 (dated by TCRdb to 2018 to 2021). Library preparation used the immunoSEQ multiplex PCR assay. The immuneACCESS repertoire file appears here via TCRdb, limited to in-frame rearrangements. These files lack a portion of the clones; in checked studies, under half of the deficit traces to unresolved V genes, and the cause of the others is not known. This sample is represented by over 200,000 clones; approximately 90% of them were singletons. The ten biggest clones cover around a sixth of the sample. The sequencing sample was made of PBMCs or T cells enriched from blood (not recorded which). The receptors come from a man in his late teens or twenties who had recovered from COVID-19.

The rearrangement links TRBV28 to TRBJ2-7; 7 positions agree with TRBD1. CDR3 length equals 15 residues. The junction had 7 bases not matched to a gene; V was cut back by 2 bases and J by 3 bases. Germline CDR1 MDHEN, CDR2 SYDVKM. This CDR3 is CASSLTTGYNYEQYF. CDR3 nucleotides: TGTGCCAGCAGTTTAACGACAGGGTATAACTACGAGCAGTACTTC.

CDR3 sequence: CASSQIGTGSHEQYF. DNA for the CDR3: TGCGCCAGCAGCCAAATCGGGACAGGGTCCCACGAGCAGTACTTC. The chain uses TRBV4-1 and TRBJ2-7; 9 bases align to TRBD1. The CDR3 loop spans 15 amino acids. The trim removed 2 bases at V and 5 bases at J, leaving 7 bases unmatched. Looked up from germline, CDR1 is MGHRA and CDR2 is YSYEKL.

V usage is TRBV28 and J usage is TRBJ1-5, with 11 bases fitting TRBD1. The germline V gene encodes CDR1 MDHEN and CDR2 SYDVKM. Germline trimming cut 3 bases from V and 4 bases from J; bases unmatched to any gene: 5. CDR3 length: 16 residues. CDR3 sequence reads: CASSFLGQGDNQPQHF. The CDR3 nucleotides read TGTGCCAGCAGTTTCTTGGGACAGGGGGATAATCAGCCCCAGCATTTT.

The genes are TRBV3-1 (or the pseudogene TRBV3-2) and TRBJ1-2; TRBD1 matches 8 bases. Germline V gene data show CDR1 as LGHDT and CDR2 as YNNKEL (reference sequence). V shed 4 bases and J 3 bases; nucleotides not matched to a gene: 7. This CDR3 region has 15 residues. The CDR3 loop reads CASSLGQGGYYGYTF. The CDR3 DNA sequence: TGTGCCAGCAGCCTCGGACAGGGAGGGTACTATGGCTACACCTTC.

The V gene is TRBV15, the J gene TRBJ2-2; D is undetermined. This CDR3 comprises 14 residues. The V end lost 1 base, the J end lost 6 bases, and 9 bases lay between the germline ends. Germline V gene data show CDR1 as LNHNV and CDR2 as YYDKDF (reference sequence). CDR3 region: CATSRVGRSGELFF. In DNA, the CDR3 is TGTGCCACCAGCAGAGTTGGTCGGTCCGGGGAGCTGTTTTTT.

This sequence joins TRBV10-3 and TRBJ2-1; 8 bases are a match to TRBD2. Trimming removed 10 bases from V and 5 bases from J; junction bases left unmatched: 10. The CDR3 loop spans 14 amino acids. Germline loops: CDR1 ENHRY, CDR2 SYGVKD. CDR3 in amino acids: CATRTSGGNNEQFF. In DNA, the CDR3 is TGTGCCACCCGAACTAGCGGAGGAAACAATGAGCAGTTCTTC.

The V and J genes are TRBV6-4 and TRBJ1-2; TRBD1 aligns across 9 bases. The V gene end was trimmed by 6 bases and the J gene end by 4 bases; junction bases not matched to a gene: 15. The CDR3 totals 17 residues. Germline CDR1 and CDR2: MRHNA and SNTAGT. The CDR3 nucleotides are TGTGCCAGCAGGCGAAAAACTTACAGGGGGCCAACCTATGGCTACACCTTC. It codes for CASRRKTYRGPTYGYTF.

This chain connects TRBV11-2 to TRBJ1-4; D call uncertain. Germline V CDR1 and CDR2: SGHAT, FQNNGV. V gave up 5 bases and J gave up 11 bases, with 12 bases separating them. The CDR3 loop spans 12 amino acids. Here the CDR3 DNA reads TGTGCCAGCAGCAGACGTAGCGGCAAACTGTTTTTT. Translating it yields CASSRRSGKLFF. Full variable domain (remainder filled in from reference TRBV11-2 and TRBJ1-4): EAGVAQSPRYKIIEKRQSVAFWCNPISGHATLYWYQQILGQGPKLLIQFQNNGVVDDSQLPKDRFSAERLKGVDSTLKIQPAKLEDSAVYLCASSRRSGKLFFGSGTQLSVL.

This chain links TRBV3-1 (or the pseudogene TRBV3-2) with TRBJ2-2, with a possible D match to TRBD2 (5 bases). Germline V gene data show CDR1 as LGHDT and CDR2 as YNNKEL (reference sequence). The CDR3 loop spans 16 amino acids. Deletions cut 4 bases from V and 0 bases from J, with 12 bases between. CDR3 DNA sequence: TGTGCCAGCAGCCGGGCCGGGATGTCGAACACCGGGGAGCTGTTTTTT. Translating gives CASSRAGMSNTGELFF.

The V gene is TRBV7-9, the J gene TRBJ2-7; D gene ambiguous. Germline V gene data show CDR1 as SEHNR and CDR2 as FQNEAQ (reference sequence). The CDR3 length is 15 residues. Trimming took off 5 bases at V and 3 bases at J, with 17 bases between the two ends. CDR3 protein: CASSPPGSQVYEQYF. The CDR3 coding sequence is TGTGCCAGCAGCCCCCCCGGAAGCCAGGTCTACGAGCAGTACTTC. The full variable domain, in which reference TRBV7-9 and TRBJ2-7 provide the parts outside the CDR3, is DTGVSQNPRHKITKRGQNVTFRCDPISEHNRLYWYRQTLGQGPEFLTYFQNEAQLEKSRLLSDRFSAERPKGSFSTLEIQRTEQGDSAMYLCASSPPGSQVYEQYFGPGTRLTVT.

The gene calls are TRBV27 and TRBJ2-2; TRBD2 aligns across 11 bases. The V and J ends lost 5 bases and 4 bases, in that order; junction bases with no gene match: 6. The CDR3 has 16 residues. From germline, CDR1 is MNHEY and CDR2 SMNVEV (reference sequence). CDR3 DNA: TGTGCCAGCAGTAAAATAGCGGGAGGGATCACCGGGGAGCTGTTTTTT. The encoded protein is CASSKIAGGITGELFF.